The next 26 T cell receptor beta chains were all read from a single sample in a study of control samples from healthy donors and cancer patients (dated by TCRdb to the early 2020s). Library preparation employed the immunoSEQ multiplex PCR assay. TCRdb re-hosts the immuneACCESS table, in-frame sequences only. Its copies lack some clones; in the studies checked, an unresolved V gene accounts for under half of them, and the cause for the rest is not known. This sample comprises approximately 130,000 clones, about 87% of them detected only once. The top ten clones comprise 9.5% to 13% of the sample. Sequencing used blood. The receptors were gathered from a man aged 25-40 years in good health.

The J gene is TRBJ2-2, the V gene TRBV10-1, with D possibly being TRBD1 (5 bases). The CDR3 loop spans 14 amino acids. Germline V gene lookup returns CDR1 WNHNN and CDR2 SYGVQD (reference sequence). Trimming stripped 8 bases from V and 3 bases from J, with 13 bases between. The CDR3 DNA follows: TGCGCCAGCTCCCCGGACATTTACACCGGGGAGCTGTTTTTT. Amino acids: CASSPDIYTGELFF.

The genes are TRBV6-1 and TRBJ1-2; D not resolved. The CDR3 loop spans 15 amino acids. Germline CDR1 and CDR2: MNHNS and SASEGT. V lost 0 bases and J lost 2, with 10 bases in between. CDR3 in amino acids: CASSEAAGQNYGYTF. The CDR3 nucleotides are TGTGCCAGCAGTGAAGCCGCCGGGCAGAACTATGGCTACACCTTC.

This sequence joins TRBV6-5 and TRBJ1-2; D call uncertain. Germline V gene data show CDR1 as MNHEY and CDR2 as SVGAGI. With 2 bases removed from V and 7 bases from J, the gap between germline ends came to 11 bases. CDR3 size: 13 residues. The CDR3 DNA reads TGTGCCAGCAGTTACACCCAGCTGTTTGGCTACACCTTC. This encodes CASSYTQLFGYTF.

The rearrangement joins TRBV5-1 to TRBJ2-3, with TRBD1 matching 11 bases. The germline gives CDR1 SGHRS, CDR2 YFSETQ. The CDR3 is made up of 15 amino acids. V lost 3 bases and J lost 3; bases outside the gene matches: 3. CDR3 sequence: CASSWGTGGTDTQYF. The CDR3 bases are TGCGCCAGCAGCTGGGGGACAGGGGGAACAGATACGCAGTATTTT.

The J gene is TRBJ1-1, the V gene TRBV4-1; 7 bases align to TRBD1. Germline V gene lookup returns CDR1 MGHRA and CDR2 YSYEKL. The CDR3 length is 15 residues. J lost 0 bases, V lost 5 bases, and 6 bases had no gene match. CDR3 residues: CASSGRTGVNTEAFF. Written as DNA, the CDR3 is TGCGCCAGCAGCGGAAGGACAGGAGTGAACACTGAAGCTTTCTTT.

The chain is built from TRBV9 and TRBJ2-2; D possibly corresponds to TRBD1 (6 bases). Germline V CDR1 and CDR2: SGDLS, YYNGEE. The CDR3 has 14 residues. The ends were cut back, 1 base at V and 8 bases at J, with 12 bases in the middle. The CDR3 loop reads CASSVLEGEGELFF. CDR3 bases: TGTGCCAGCAGCGTACTTGAGGGGGAGGGGGAGCTGTTTTTT. Full variable domain (outside the CDR3, taken from reference TRBV9 and TRBJ2-2): DSGVTQTPKHLITATGQRVTLRCSPRSGDLSVYWYQQSLDQGLQFLIQYYNGEERAKGNILERFSAQQFPDLHSELNLSSLELGDSALYFCASSVLEGEGELFFGEGSRLTVL.

The rearrangement links TRBV7-7 to TRBJ2-1, with TRBD2 matching over 8 bases. V was clipped by 1 base and J by 6 bases; unmatched bases: 5. The CDR3 sequence is 15 residues long. CDR1 and CDR2 from the germline V gene are SSHAT and FNYEAQ (reference sequence). The CDR3 region is CASSLDGGAVNEQFF. The DNA of the CDR3 is TGTGCCAGCAGCTTAGACGGGGGGGCAGTCAATGAGCAGTTCTTC. The variable domain in full, completed from reference TRBV7-7 and TRBJ2-1, reads GAGVSQSPRYKVTKRGQDVTLRCDPISSHATLYWYQQALGQGPEFLTYFNYEAQPDKSGLPSDRFSAERPEGSISTLTIQRTEQRDSAMYRCASSLDGGAVNEQFFGPGTRLTVL.

This sequence joins TRBV12-3 or TRBV12-4 and TRBJ1-2; 10 bases map to TRBD1. CDR3 length: 13 residues. J gave up 5 bases and V 7 bases, and 4 bases lay outside the gene matches. The chain's CDR3 is CASTRDRGYGYTF. Written as DNA, the CDR3 is TGTGCCAGCACTCGGGACAGGGGTTATGGCTACACCTTC.

V is TRBV24-1 and J is TRBJ2-2; D possibly corresponds to TRBD1 (5 bases). Trimming took off 0 bases at V and 4 bases at J, with 11 bases between the two ends. The CDR3 is 16 amino acids. CDR1 is KGHDR, CDR2 SFDVKD, per germline. CDR3 loop: CATSDLTQAGTGELFF. CDR3 sequence (DNA): TGTGCCACCAGTGATTTGACACAGGCCGGCACCGGGGAGCTGTTTTTT.

The chain combines TRBV13 with TRBJ2-7; TRBD1 agrees at 9 bases. This CDR3 region has 13 residues. Germline V lookup: CDR1 PRHDT, CDR2 FYEKMQ (reference sequence). CDR3 DNA: TGTGCCAGCAGCCTAGGGACAGGGCACGAGCAGTACGTC. Its translation is CASSLGTGHEQYV.

The genes are TRBV6-5 and TRBJ1-3, with D unclear. Germline V gene sequence: CDR1 MNHEY, CDR2 SVGAGI. CDR3 size: 14 residues. Trimming removed 7 bases from V and 1 base from J, with 11 bases in between. CDR3 in DNA: TGTGCCAGCACTTTCGACGGATCTGGAAACACCATATATTTT. This sequence encodes CASTFDGSGNTIYF.

V usage is TRBV27 and J usage is TRBJ1-1, with 7 bases identical to TRBD1. The CDR3 contains 16 residues. V lost 6 bases to trimming and J lost 5 bases; unmatched junction nucleotides: 15. Germline V CDR1 and CDR2: MNHEY, SMNVEV (reference sequence). The CDR3 is CASSGLSRGPRTEAFF. The CDR3 DNA reads TGTGCCAGCAGCGGCCTTAGTAGGGGGCCTCGGACTGAAGCTTTCTTT.

This sequence joins TRBV24-1 and TRBJ2-2; 7 bases map to TRBD1. The CDR3 covers 15 residues. CDR1 is KGHDR, CDR2 SFDVKD, per germline. Trimming at V came to 0 bases and at J to 3 bases, leaving 0 bases not matched to a gene. CDR3 sequence reads: CATSDLDRDTGELFF. CDR3 nucleotide sequence: TGTGCCACCAGTGATTTGGACAGGGACACCGGGGAGCTGTTTTTT.

This clone was observed a handful of times. This CDR3 reads CASSWDVVRNTIYF. CDR3 in DNA: TGTGCCAGCAGCTGGGACGTTGTGAGAAACACCATATATTTT. The V call is TRBV11-3, the J call TRBJ1-3, with D perhaps TRBD1 (5 bases). The germline V gene encodes CDR1 SGHNT and CDR2 YENEEA. The CDR3 is 14 residues long. Trimming removed 4 bases at V and 5 bases at J, with 12 bases between.

CDR3 nucleotide sequence: TGTGCCAGCTCCTCAGCGGTCCCCACAGATACGCAGTATTTT. Amino acids: CASSSAVPTDTQYF. The J gene is TRBJ2-3, the V gene TRBV18, with D perhaps TRBD2 (5 bases). CDR3 length equals 14 residues. V was trimmed by 6 bases and J by 2 bases, leaving 12 bases between them. The germline gives CDR1 KGHSH, CDR2 LQKENI.

The V gene is TRBV14, the J gene TRBJ1-1; D may be TRBD1 (5 bases). Trimming left V 6 bases short and J 0 bases short, with 20 bases between. This CDR3 region has 17 residues. The germline V gene encodes CDR1 SGHDN and CDR2 FVKESK. CDR3 nucleotide sequence: TGTGCCAGCAGTCCTACCTTGGGGGGACGGATGAACACTGAAGCTTTCTTT. As protein: CASSPTLGGRMNTEAFF.

This rearrangement joins TRBV6-1 to TRBJ2-3; no reliable D call. V dropped 2 bases and J dropped 0 bases, with 18 bases sitting between them. Germline V lookup: CDR1 MNHNS, CDR2 SASEGT. CDR3 length: 18 amino acids. DNA of the CDR3: TGTGCCAGCAGTGAATGGGCAGGCATCGTATCTAGCACAGATACGCAGTATTTT. Its translation: CASSEWAGIVSSTDTQYF.

J is TRBJ1-2 and V is TRBV10-1; TRBD1 might be the D (5 bases). There are 13 residues in the CDR3. CDR1 and CDR2 (germline): WNHNN, SYGVQD (reference sequence). Trimming took off 4 bases at V and 4 bases at J, with 10 bases between the two ends. The CDR3 DNA follows: TGCGCCAGCAGTGCTGACAGCTTCTATGGCTACACCTTC. This translates into CASSADSFYGYTF.

DNA for the CDR3: TGTGCCAGCAGCGCACAGGGCCGCACAGATACGCAGTATTTT. Translated, it gives CASSAQGRTDTQYF. The chain uses TRBV11-3 and TRBJ2-3, with D possibly TRBD1 on 6 matching bases. The germline V and J ends were trimmed by 5 bases and 1 base, with 10 bases remaining between them. Germline loops: CDR1 SGHNT, CDR2 YENEEA. The CDR3 loop spans 14 amino acids.

Note on this clone: At one end, the junction sequence differs from germline, possibly due to a read error. V and J are TRBV5-1 and TRBJ1-1, with D perhaps matching TRBD1 (6 bases). Germline V CDR1 and CDR2: SGHRS, YFSETQ. The CDR3 has 15 amino acids. The CDR3 protein is CASSLDQGTITEAFF. CDR3 coding DNA: TGCGCCAGCAGCTTGGATCAGGGGACGATCACTGAGGCTTTCTTT.

The rearrangement uses TRBV27 and TRBJ1-4, with 8 positions matching TRBD1. This CDR3 comprises 18 residues. Germline CDR1 MNHEY, CDR2 SMNVEV (reference sequence). Trimming removed 5 bases from V and 7 bases from J; junction bases left unmatched: 18. The chain's CDR3 is CASSPSSHPGQVGEKLFF. The CDR3 coding sequence is TGTGCCAGCAGTCCCTCTTCACATCCGGGACAGGTGGGTGAAAAACTGTTTTTT. The variable domain in full, with the rest retrieved from reference TRBV27 and TRBJ1-4, is EAQVTQNPRYLITVTGKKLTVTCSQNMNHEYMSWYRQDPGLGLRQIYYSMNVEVTDKGDVPEGYKVSRKEKRNFPLILESPSPNQTSLYFCASSPSSHPGQVGEKLFFGSGTQLSVL.

The chain carries TRBV7-3 and TRBJ1-2, with D maybe TRBD1 (5 bases). The CDR3 has 14 residues. Trimming pared 2 bases from V and 1 base from J, leaving 8 bases between. Germline V gene lookup returns CDR1 SGHTA and CDR2 FQGTGA. CDR3 protein: CASSLDSDNYGYTF. Here the CDR3 DNA reads TGTGCCAGCAGCTTAGACAGCGATAACTATGGCTACACCTTC.

The V gene is TRBV5-1, the J gene TRBJ2-1, with 8 positions matching TRBD1. After removal of 4 bases from V and 8 bases from J, the junction contained 11 bases not matched to a gene. Germline lookup yields CDR1 SGHRS and CDR2 YFSETQ. The CDR3 length is 15 residues. CDR3 sequence (DNA): TGCGCCAGCAGCCGGACAGGGAGTAACGGGGATGAGCAGTTCTTC. Its protein product is CASSRTGSNGDEQFF. The entire variable domain, with the rest obtained from reference TRBV5-1 and TRBJ2-1, is as follows: KAGVTQTPRYLIKTRGQQVTLSCSPISGHRSVSWYQQTPGQGLQFLFEYFSETQRNKGNFPGRFSGRQFSNSRSEMNVSTLELGDSALYLCASSRTGSNGDEQFFGPGTRLTVL.

V and J are TRBV4-2 and TRBJ1-1; no clear D gene. Trimming cost V 0 bases and J 1 base, with 12 bases left between them. In germline, CDR1 is LGHNA, CDR2 YNFKEQ. The CDR3 loop spans 16 amino acids. For the CDR3, the DNA is TGTGCCAGCAGCCAAGATGAGAGGACCGCGAACACTGAAGCTTTCTTT. Translating gives CASSQDERTANTEAFF.

This chain links TRBV3-1 (or the pseudogene TRBV3-2) with TRBJ2-7; D unresolved. Per the germline V gene, CDR1 is LGHDT and CDR2 is YNNKEL (reference sequence). Trimming took off 1 base at V and 0 bases at J, with 7 bases between the two ends. This CDR3 spans 14 amino acids. The CDR3 nucleotides read TGTGCCAGCAGCCAAGCCAGGACCTCCTACGAGCAGTACTTC. It translates to CASSQARTSYEQYF.

J is TRBJ1-1 and V is TRBV9, with 9 bases aligning to TRBD1. The CDR3 extends over 15 amino acids. Per germline, CDR1 SGDLS and CDR2 YYNGEE. V trimming: 3 bases; J trimming: 2 bases; junction bases outside the gene matches: 5. The CDR3 here is CASSAWTGVNTEAFF. In DNA, the CDR3 is TGTGCCAGCAGCGCCTGGACAGGGGTAAACACTGAAGCTTTCTTT.